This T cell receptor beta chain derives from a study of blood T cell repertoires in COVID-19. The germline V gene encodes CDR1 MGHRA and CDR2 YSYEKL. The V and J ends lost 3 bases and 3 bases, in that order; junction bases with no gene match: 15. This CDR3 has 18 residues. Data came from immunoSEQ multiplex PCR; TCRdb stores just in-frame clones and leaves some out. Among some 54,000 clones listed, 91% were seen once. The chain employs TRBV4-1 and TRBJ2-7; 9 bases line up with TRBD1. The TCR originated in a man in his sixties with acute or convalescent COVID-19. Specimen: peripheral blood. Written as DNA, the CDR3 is TGCGCCAGCAGCCACAGCCGGGACAGGGTAATGGATAGCTACGAGCAGTACTTC. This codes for CASSHSRDRVMDSYEQYF.